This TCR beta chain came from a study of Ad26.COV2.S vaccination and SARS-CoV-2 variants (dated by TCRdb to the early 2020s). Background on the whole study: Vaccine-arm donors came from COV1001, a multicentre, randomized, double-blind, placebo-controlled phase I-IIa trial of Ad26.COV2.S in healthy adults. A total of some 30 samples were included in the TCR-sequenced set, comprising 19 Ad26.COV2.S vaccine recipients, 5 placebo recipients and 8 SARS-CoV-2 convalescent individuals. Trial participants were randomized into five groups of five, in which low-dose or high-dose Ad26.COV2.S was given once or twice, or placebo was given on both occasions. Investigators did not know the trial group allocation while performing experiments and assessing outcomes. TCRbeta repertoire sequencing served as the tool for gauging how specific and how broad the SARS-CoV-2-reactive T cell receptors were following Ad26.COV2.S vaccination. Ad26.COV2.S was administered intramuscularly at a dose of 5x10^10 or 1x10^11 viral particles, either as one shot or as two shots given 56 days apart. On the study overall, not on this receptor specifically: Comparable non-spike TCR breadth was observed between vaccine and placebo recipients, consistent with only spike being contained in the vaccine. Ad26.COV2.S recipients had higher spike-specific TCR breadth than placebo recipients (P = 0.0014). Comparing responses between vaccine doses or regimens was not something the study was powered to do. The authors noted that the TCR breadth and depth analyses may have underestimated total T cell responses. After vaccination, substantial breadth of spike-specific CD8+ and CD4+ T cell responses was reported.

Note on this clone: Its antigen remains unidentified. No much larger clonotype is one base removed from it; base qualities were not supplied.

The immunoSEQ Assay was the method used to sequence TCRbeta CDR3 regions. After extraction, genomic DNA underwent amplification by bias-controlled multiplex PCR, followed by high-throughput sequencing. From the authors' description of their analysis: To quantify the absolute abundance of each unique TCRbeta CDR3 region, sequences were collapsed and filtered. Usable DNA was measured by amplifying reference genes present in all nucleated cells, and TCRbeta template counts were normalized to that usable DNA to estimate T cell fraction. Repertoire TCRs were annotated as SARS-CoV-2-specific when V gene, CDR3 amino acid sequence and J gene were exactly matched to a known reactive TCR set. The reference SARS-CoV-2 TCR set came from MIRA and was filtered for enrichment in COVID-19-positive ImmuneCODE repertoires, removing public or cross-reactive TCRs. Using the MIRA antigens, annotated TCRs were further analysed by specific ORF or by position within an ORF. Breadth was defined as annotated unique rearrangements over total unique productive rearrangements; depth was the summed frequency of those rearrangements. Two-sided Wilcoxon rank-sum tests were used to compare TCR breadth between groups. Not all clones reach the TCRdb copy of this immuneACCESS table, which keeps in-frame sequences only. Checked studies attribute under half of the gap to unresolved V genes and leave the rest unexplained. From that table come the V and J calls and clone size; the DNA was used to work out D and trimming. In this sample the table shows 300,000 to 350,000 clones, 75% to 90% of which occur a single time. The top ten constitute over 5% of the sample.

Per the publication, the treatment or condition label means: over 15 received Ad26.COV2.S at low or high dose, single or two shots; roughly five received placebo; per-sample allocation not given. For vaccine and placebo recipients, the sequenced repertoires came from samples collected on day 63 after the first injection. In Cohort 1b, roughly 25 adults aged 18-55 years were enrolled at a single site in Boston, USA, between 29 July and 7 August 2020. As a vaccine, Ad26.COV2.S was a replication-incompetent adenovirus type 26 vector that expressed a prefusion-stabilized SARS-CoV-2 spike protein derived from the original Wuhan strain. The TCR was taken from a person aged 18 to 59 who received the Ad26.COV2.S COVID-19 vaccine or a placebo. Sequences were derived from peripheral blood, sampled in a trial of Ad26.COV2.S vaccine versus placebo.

Here is the DNA: TGTGCCAGCAGCTTAGTCGGAGGTCTAGGTGAAAAACTGTTTTTT. Its product reads: CASSLVGGLGEKLFF. The chain is encoded by TRBV11-3 joined to TRBJ1-4; there is no confident call for the D gene. CDR1 is given as SGHNT and CDR2 as YENEEA, both from the germline V gene. The CDR3 covers 15 residues, taking in both the cysteine and the phenylalanine. Only CDR3 DNA is held: 45 bases, read in frame from base 1. Trimming takes 1 base from V and 7 bases from J, and the germline ends sit 13 bases apart.